The text below deals with one TCR beta chain. Its antigen is currently unknown. The CDR3 is made up of 13 amino acids. The V gene's germline CDR1 is MNHEY and CDR2 SVGAGI. V was clipped by 7 bases and J by 0 bases, with 9 bases between them. This entry belongs to a study of T cell repertoires in cytomegalovirus infection. The overall study: Matching HLA type and CMV infection were both indicated by public TCR beta signatures.

TCRdb used MiXCR to reprocess the reads, holding one entry per CDR3 protein. The table lists around 430,000 distinct CDR3 sequences, approximately 42% of them singletons, with 40% to 50% in the top ten. Study-wide results and limits: The ex vivo response was dominated by HLA-C-restricted CMV-specific TCR beta clonotypes.

The origin of this receptor is a human donor in good health (CMV status not recorded). Some clones in this sample may be carry-over from other donors' samples. The chain combines TRBV6-5 with TRBJ1-1; D unclear. The specimen was cultured PBMCs, collected from culture after CMV antigen stimulation. The CDR3 here is CASTDTVNTEAFF. The CDR3, as DNA: TGTGCCAGCACCGACACAGTGAACACTGAAGCTTTCTTT.